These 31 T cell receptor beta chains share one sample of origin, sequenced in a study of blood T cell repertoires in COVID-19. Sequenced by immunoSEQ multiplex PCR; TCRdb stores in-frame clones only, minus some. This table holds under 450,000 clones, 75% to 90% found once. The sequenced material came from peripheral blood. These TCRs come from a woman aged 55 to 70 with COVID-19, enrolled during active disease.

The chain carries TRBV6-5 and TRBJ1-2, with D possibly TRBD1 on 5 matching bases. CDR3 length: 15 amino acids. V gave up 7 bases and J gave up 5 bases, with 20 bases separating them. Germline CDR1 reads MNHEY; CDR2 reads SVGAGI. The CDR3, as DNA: TGTGCCAGCAATCGAGGAGGGCAGGGAGGGTATGGCTACACCTTC. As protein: CASNRGGQGGYGYTF.

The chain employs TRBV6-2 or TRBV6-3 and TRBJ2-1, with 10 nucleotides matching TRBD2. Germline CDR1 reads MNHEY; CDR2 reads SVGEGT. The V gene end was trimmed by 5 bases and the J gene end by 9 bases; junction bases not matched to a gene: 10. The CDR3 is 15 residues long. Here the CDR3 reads CASSASSGGTGEQFF. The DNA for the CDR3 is TGTGCCAGCAGTGCATCTAGCGGGGGTACGGGTGAGCAGTTCTTC.

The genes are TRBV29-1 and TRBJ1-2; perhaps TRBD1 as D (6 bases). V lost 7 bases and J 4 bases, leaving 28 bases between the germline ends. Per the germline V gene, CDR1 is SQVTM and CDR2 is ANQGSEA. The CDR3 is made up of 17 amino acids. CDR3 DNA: TGCAGCGCTGAGACCTGGGAGGGGGGTTTCCGGGCCTATGGCTACACCTTC. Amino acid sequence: CSAETWEGGFRAYGYTF.

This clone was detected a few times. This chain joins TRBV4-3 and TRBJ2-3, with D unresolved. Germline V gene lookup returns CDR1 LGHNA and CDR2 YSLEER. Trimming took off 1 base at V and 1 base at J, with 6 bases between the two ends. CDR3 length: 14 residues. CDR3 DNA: TGCGCCAGCAGCCAAGCAGAGGGCACAGATACGCAGTATTTT. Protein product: CASSQAEGTDTQYF.

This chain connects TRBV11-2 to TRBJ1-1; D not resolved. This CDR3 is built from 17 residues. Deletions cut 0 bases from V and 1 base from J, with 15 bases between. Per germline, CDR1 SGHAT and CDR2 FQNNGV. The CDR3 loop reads CASSLDVSRGRNTEAFF. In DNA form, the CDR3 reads TGTGCCAGCAGCTTAGATGTTAGTCGGGGAAGGAACACTGAAGCTTTCTTT.

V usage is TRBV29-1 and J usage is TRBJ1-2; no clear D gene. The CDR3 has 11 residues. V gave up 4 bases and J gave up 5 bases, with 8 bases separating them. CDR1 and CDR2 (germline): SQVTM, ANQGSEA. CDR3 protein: CSVAEVYGYTF. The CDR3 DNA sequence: TGCAGCGTTGCGGAGGTTTATGGCTACACCTTC.

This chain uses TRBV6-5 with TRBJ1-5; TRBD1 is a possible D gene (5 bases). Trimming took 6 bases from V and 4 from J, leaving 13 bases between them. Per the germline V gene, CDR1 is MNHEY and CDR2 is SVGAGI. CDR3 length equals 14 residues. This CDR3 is CASSLGPVNQPQHF. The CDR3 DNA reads TGTGCCAGCAGCCTGGGGCCGGTAAATCAGCCCCAGCATTTT.

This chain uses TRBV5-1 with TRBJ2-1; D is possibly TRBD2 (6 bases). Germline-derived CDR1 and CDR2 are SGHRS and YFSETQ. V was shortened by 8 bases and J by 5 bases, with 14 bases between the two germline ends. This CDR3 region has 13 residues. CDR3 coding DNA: TGCGCCAGTCTCACCGGGAGACACAATGAGCAGTTCTTC. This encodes CASLTGRHNEQFF.

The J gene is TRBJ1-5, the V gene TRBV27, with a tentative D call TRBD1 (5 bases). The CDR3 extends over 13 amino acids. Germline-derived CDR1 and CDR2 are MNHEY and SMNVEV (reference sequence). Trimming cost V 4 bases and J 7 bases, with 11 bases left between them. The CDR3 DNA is TGTGCCAGCAGTTCTGCGGGGGTGCAGCCCCAGCATTTT. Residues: CASSSAGVQPQHF.

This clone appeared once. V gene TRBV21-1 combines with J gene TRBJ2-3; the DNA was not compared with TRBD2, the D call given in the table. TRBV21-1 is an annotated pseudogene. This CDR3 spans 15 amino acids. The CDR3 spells CASGSPGTNTDTQYF. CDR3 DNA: TGTGCCAGCGGAAGTCCGGGGACTAACACAGATACGCAGTATTTT.

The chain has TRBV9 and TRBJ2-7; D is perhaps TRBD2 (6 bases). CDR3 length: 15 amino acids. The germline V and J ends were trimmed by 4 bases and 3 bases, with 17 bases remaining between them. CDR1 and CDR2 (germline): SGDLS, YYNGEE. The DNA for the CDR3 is TGTGCCAGCAGCAACAAGCCGGGGGAGAACTACGAGCAGTACTTC. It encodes CASSNKPGENYEQYF. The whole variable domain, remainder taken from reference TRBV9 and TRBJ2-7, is DSGVTQTPKHLITATGQRVTLRCSPRSGDLSVYWYQQSLDQGLQFLIQYYNGEERAKGNILERFSAQQFPDLHSELNLSSLELGDSALYFCASSNKPGENYEQYFGPGTRLTVT.

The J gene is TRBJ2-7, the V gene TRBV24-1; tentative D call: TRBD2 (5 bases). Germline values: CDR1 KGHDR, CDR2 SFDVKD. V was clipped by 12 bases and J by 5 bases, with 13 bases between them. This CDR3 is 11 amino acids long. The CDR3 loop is CARPGFHEQYF. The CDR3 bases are TGTGCCCGCCCGGGGTTCCACGAGCAGTACTTC.

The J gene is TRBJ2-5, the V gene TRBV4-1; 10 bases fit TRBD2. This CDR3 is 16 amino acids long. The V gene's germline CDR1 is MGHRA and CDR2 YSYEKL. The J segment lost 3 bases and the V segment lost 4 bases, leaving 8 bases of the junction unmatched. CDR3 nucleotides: TGCGCCAGCAGCCGGCTACTAGCGGGGCTTAAAGAGACCCAGTACTTC. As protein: CASSRLLAGLKETQYF.

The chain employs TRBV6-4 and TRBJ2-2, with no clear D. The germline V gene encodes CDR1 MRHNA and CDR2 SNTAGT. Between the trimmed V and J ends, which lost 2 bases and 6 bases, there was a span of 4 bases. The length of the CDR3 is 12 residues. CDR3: CASSDRAGELFF. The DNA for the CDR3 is TGTGCCAGCAGTGACCGTGCCGGGGAGCTGTTTTTT.

The CDR3, as DNA: TGCGCCAGCCGTCTAGCGGGGGGCCTAGATACGCAGTATTTT. This gives the protein CASRLAGGLDTQYF. The chain is built from TRBV5-1 and TRBJ2-3, with 11 bases fitting TRBD2. Per germline, CDR1 SGHRS and CDR2 YFSETQ. The CDR3 is 14 residues long. The J segment lost 5 bases and the V segment lost 7 bases, leaving 6 bases of the junction unmatched.

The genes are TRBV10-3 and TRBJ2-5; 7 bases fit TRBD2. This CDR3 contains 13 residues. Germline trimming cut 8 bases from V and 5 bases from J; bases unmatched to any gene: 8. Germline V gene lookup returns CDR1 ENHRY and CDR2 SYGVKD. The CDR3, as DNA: TGTGCCATCGGCGGCGGGGGTAGGGAGACCCAGTACTTC. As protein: CAIGGGGRETQYF.

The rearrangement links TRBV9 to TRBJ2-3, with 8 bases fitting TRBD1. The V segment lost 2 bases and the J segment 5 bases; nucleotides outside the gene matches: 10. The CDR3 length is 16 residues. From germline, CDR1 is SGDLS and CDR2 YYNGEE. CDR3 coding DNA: TGTGCCAGCAGCGTCGACAGGGGAGTTAGAGGAGATACGCAGTATTTT. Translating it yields CASSVDRGVRGDTQYF.

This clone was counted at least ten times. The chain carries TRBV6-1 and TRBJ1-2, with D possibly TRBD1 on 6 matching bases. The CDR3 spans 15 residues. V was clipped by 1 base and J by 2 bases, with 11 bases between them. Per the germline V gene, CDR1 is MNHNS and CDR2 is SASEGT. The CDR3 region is CASSEGGGGNYGYTF. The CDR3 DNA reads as TGTGCCAGCAGTGAAGGGGGAGGGGGGAACTATGGCTACACCTTC.

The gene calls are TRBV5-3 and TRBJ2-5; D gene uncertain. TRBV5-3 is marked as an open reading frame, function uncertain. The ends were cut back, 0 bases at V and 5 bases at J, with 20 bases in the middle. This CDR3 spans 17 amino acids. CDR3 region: CARSLDPEPTVQETQYF. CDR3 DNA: TGTGCCAGAAGCTTGGACCCGGAGCCCACTGTTCAGGAGACCCAGTACTTC.

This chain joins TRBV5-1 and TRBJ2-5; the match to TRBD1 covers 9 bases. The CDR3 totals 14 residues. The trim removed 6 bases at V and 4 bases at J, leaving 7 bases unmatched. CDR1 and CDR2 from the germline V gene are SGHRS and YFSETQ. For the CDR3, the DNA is TGCGCCAGCAAAGCTTGGACAGGGGCAGAGACCCAGTACTTC. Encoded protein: CASKAWTGAETQYF.

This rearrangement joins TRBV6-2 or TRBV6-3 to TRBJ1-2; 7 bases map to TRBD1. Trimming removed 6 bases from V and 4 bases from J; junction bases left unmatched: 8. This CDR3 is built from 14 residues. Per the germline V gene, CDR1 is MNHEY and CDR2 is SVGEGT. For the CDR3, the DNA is TGTGCCAGCAGCCCCCTCCGGGACAGCTATGGCTACACCTTC. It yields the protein CASSPLRDSYGYTF.

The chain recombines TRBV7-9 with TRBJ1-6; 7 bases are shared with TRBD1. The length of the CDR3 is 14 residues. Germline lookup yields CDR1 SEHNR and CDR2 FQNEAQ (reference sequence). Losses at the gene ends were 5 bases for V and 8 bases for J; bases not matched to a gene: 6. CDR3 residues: CASSMTGNHSPLHF. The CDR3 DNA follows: TGTGCCAGCAGCATGACAGGGAACCATTCACCCCTCCACTTT.

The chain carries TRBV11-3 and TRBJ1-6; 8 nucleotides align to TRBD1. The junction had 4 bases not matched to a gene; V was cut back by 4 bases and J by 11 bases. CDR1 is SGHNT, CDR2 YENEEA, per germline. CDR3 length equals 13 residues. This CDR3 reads CASSSGQGPPLHF. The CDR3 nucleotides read TGTGCCAGCAGCTCTGGACAGGGACCACCCCTCCACTTT.

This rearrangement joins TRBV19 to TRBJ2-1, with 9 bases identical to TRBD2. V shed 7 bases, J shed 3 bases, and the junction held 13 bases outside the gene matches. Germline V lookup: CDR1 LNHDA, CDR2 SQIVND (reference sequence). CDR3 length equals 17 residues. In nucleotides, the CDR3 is TGTGCCAGTACCCAACTAGGCGGGGGGGCAATCTACAATGAGCAGTTCTTC. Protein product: CASTQLGGGAIYNEQFF.

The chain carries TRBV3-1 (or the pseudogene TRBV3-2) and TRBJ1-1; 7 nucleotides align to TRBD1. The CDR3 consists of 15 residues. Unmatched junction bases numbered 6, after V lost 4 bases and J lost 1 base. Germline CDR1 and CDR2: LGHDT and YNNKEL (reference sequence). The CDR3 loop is CASSPPDRTNTEAFF. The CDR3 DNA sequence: TGTGCCAGCAGCCCCCCGGACAGGACGAACACTGAAGCTTTCTTT.

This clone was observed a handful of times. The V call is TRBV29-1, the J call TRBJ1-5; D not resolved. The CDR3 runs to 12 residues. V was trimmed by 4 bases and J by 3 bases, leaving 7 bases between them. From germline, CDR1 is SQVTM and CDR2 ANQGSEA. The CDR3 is CSVGGVNQPQHF. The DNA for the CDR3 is TGCAGCGTTGGCGGCGTCAATCAGCCCCAGCATTTT. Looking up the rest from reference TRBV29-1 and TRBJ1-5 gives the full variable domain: SAVISQKPSRDICQRGTSLTIQCQVDSQVTMMFWYRQQPGQSLTLIATANQGSEATYESGFVIDKFPISRPNLTFSTLTVSNMSPEDSSIYLCSVGGVNQPQHFGDGTRLSIL.

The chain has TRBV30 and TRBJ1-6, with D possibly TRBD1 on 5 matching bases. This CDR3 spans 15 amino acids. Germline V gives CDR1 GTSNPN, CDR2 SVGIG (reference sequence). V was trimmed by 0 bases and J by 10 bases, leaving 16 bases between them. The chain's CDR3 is CAWSVTGTPLSPLHF. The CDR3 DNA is TGTGCCTGGAGTGTTACCGGGACTCCCCTATCACCCCTCCACTTT.

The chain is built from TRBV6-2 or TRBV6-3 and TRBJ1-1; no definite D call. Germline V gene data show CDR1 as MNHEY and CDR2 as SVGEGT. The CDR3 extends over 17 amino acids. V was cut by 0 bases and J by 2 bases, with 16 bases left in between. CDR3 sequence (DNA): TGTGCCAGCAGTTACTCCCCCAGCAGAGGGTTCAACACTGAAGCTTTCTTT. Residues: CASSYSPSRGFNTEAFF.

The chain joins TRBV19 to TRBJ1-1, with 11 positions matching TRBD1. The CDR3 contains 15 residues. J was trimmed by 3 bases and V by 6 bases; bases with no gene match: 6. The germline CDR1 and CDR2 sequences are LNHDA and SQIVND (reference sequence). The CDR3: CASSRTGGADTEAFF. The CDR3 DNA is TGTGCCAGTAGCCGGACAGGGGGCGCCGACACTGAAGCTTTCTTT. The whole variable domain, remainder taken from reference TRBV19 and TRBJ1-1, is DGGITQSPKYLFRKEGQNVTLSCEQNLNHDAMYWYRQDPGQGLRLIYYSQIVNDFQKGDIAEGYSVSREKKESFPLTVTSAQKNPTAFYLCASSRTGGADTEAFFGQGTRLTVV.

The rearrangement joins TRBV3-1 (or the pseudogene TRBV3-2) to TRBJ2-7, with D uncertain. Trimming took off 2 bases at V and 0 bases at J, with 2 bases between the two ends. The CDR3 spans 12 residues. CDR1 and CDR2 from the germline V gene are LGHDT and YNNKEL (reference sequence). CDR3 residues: CASSQYSYEQYF. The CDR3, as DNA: TGTGCCAGCAGCCAATACTCCTACGAGCAGTACTTC.

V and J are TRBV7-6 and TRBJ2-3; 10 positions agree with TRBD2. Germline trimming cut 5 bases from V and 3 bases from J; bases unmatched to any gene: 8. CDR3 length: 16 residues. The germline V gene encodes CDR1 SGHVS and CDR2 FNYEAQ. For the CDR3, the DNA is TGTGCCAGCAGCCCAGCCAGCGGGGGGGCGACAGATACGCAGTATTTT. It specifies CASSPASGGATDTQYF.